These T cell receptor beta chains were read from a single sample in a study of blood T cell repertoires in COVID-19. TCRdb keeps only in-frame clones here, not all; method: immunoSEQ multiplex PCR. The sample lists roughly 76,000 clones; 80% to 90% were seen once. What was sequenced was peripheral blood. These TCRs come from a man between 65 and 80 years old with active or convalescent COVID-19. CDR3s include the opening cysteine and the closing phenylalanine or tryptophan. The order of the fields is V gene, clone size, J gene, D gene, CDR3 protein, CDR3 DNA. A D gene is named only where the DNA matches it firmly. Size is omitted from some rows. Given values are once, few, many or a class for expanded clones.

V gene: TRBV3-1/TRBV3-2
clone size: .
J gene: TRBJ2-6
D gene: .
CDR3 protein: CASSQDRDSLSGANVLTF
CDR3 DNA: TGTGCCAGCAGCCAAGATCGTGACAGCCTCTCTGGGGCCAACGTCCTGACTTTC

V gene: TRBV5-6
clone size: few
J gene: TRBJ1-5
D gene: TRBD1
CDR3 protein: CASSSGTGDSNQPQHF
CDR3 DNA: TGTGCCAGCAGCTCCGGGACAGGAGATTCCAATCAGCCCCAGCATTTT

V gene: TRBV5-1
clone size: .
J gene: TRBJ2-1
D gene: TRBD2
CDR3 protein: CASSLDLAGYNEQFF
CDR3 DNA: TGCGCCAGCAGCTTGGATCTAGCGGGTTACAATGAGCAGTTCTTC

V gene: TRBV30
clone size: .
J gene: TRBJ2-1
D gene: TRBD2
CDR3 protein: CAGVSGSSSYNEQFF
CDR3 DNA: TGTGCCGGGGTTAGCGGGTCTAGCTCCTACAATGAGCAGTTCTTC

V gene: TRBV28
clone size: .
J gene: TRBJ1-2
D gene: TRBD1
CDR3 protein: CASNGQGARAYGYTF
CDR3 DNA: TGTGCCAGCAACGGACAGGGGGCGCGGGCCTATGGCTACACCTTC

V gene: TRBV9
clone size: few
J gene: TRBJ2-5
D gene: TRBD2
CDR3 protein: CASSATGQAGRGETQYF
CDR3 DNA: TGTGCCAGCAGCGCTACGGGTCAGGCAGGGAGGGGAGAGACCCAGTACTTC

V gene: TRBV7-2
clone size: .
J gene: TRBJ2-7
D gene: TRBD2
CDR3 protein: CASSFPGLADSYEQYF
CDR3 DNA: TGTGCCAGCAGCTTTCCGGGACTAGCGGACTCCTACGAGCAGTACTTC

V gene: TRBV19
clone size: .
J gene: TRBJ2-1
D gene: TRBD1
CDR3 protein: CASSIDRDRRSSYNEQFF
CDR3 DNA: TGTGCCAGTAGTATAGATCGGGACAGGCGGAGCTCCTACAATGAGCAGTTCTTC

V gene: TRBV7-2
clone size: .
J gene: TRBJ1-2
D gene: TRBD1
CDR3 protein: CASSYTGVGGYTF
CDR3 DNA: TGTGCCAGCAGCTACACAGGGGTTGGAGGCTACACCTTC

V gene: TRBV28
clone size: .
J gene: TRBJ2-3
D gene: TRBD1
CDR3 protein: CASSSPGTGGRRITQYF
CDR3 DNA: TGTGCCAGCAGTTCGCCCGGGACAGGGGGCCGCAGGATTACGCAGTATTTT

V gene: TRBV19
clone size: .
J gene: TRBJ1-5
D gene: TRBD1
CDR3 protein: CASSKQGAAQPQHF
CDR3 DNA: TGTGCCAGTAGTAAACAGGGGGCCGCTCAGCCCCAGCATTTT

V gene: TRBV9
clone size: once
J gene: TRBJ2-2
D gene: .
CDR3 protein: CASSPRNTGELFF
CDR3 DNA: TGTGCCAGCAGTCCCAGGAACACCGGGGAGCTGTTTTTT

V gene: TRBV9
clone size: .
J gene: TRBJ1-6
D gene: .
CDR3 protein: CASSQGGPQPLHF
CDR3 DNA: TGTGCCAGCAGCCAAGGAGGGCCACAGCCCCTCCACTTT

V gene: TRBV28
clone size: .
J gene: TRBJ2-2
D gene: TRBD1
CDR3 protein: CASRQGAGELFF
CDR3 DNA: TGTGCCAGCAGGCAGGGGGCCGGGGAGCTGTTTTTT

V gene: TRBV7-3
clone size: .
J gene: TRBJ2-1
D gene: TRBD2
CDR3 protein: CASSSSTSGNEQFF
CDR3 DNA: TGTGCCAGCAGTTCATCTACTAGCGGGAATGAGCAGTTCTTC

V gene: TRBV25-1
clone size: .
J gene: TRBJ2-1
D gene: TRBD1
CDR3 protein: CASRGTGENEQFF
CDR3 DNA: TGTGCCAGCAGAGGGACAGGGGAGAATGAGCAGTTCTTC

V gene: TRBV5-6
clone size: .
J gene: TRBJ2-7
D gene: .
CDR3 protein: CASSAGPGLLSYEQYF
CDR3 DNA: TGTGCCAGCAGCGCGGGACCAGGGCTATTATCCTACGAGCAGTACTTC

V gene: TRBV11-3
clone size: .
J gene: TRBJ1-2
D gene: .
CDR3 protein: CASSSDKATHQHF
CDR3 DNA: TGTGCCAGCAGCTCGGACAAGGCCACCCATCAGCACTTC

V gene: TRBV19
clone size: once
J gene: TRBJ1-4
D gene: TRBD1
CDR3 protein: CASHGTGRTEKLFF
CDR3 DNA: TGTGCCAGCCACGGGACAGGGAGGACGGAAAAACTGTTTTTT

V gene: TRBV7-3
clone size: few
J gene: TRBJ2-7
D gene: TRBD2
CDR3 protein: CASSLLPSGNNEQYF
CDR3 DNA: TGTGCCAGCAGCTTATTGCCTAGCGGGAACAACGAGCAGTACTTC

V gene: TRBV11-1
clone size: once
J gene: TRBJ2-3
D gene: .
CDR3 protein: CASSRGLMDTQYF
CDR3 DNA: TGTGCCAGCAGCCGCGGACTAATGGATACGCAGTATTTT

V gene: TRBV7-2
clone size: .
J gene: TRBJ2-2
D gene: .
CDR3 protein: CASSSRTDTGELFF
CDR3 DNA: TGTGCCAGCAGCTCCCGGACAGACACCGGGGAGCTGTTTTTT

V gene: TRBV9
clone size: .
J gene: TRBJ2-3
D gene: .
CDR3 protein: CASSVGPRDTQYF
CDR3 DNA: TGTGCCAGCAGCGTAGGCCCCCGGGATACGCAGTATTTT

V gene: TRBV28
clone size: once
J gene: TRBJ2-7
D gene: TRBD2
CDR3 protein: CASSLTSGSNEQYF
CDR3 DNA: TGTGCCAGCAGTTTAACTAGCGGGAGCAACGAGCAGTACTTC

V gene: TRBV7-8
clone size: .
J gene: TRBJ2-5
D gene: TRBD2
CDR3 protein: CASVRDVGRAETQYF
CDR3 DNA: TGTGCCAGCGTCCGGGATGTGGGGAGGGCCGAGACCCAGTACTTC

V gene: TRBV29-1
clone size: once
J gene: TRBJ1-1
D gene: .
CDR3 protein: CSVGQTNTEAFF
CDR3 DNA: TGCAGCGTCGGACAGACGAACACTGAAGCTTTCTTT

V gene: TRBV3-1/TRBV3-2
clone size: .
J gene: TRBJ1-2
D gene: .
CDR3 protein: CASSQKGPGGYTF
CDR3 DNA: TGTGCCAGCAGCCAAAAAGGGCCGGGAGGCTACACCTTC

V gene: TRBV18
clone size: .
J gene: TRBJ1-5
D gene: TRBD1
CDR3 protein: CASSPPSTGGNQPQHF
CDR3 DNA: TGTGCCAGCTCACCCCCCTCGACAGGGGGCAATCAGCCCCAGCATTTT

V gene: TRBV6-5
clone size: .
J gene: TRBJ1-2
D gene: .
CDR3 protein: CASSYSVARSYGYTF
CDR3 DNA: TGTGCCAGCAGTTACTCGGTCGCTAGGAGCTATGGCTACACCTTC

V gene: TRBV7-9
clone size: .
J gene: TRBJ1-6
D gene: TRBD1
CDR3 protein: CASSLLGQGGSPLHF
CDR3 DNA: TGTGCCAGCAGCTTATTGGGACAGGGTGGTTCACCCCTCCACTTT

V gene: TRBV9
clone size: .
J gene: TRBJ1-2
D gene: .
CDR3 protein: CASSSAPSPVNGYTF
CDR3 DNA: TGTGCCAGCAGCTCCGCCCCAAGCCCGGTCAATGGCTACACCTTC

V gene: TRBV28
clone size: .
J gene: TRBJ2-7
D gene: TRBD2
CDR3 protein: CASSFRGAVLAGGRGQYF
CDR3 DNA: TGTGCCAGCAGTTTCCGAGGAGCGGTGCTAGCGGGAGGGCGAGGGCAGTACTTC

V gene: TRBV30
clone size: .
J gene: TRBJ1-5
D gene: .
CDR3 protein: CAWSTRENQPQHF
CDR3 DNA: TGTGCCTGGAGTACTCGGGAAAATCAGCCCCAGCATTTT

V gene: TRBV18
clone size: .
J gene: TRBJ1-2
D gene: .
CDR3 protein: CASSPHRDYGYTF
CDR3 DNA: TGTGCCAGCTCACCACACAGGGACTATGGCTACACCTTC

V gene: TRBV6-7
clone size: .
J gene: TRBJ1-5
D gene: .
CDR3 protein: CASNRASRGHQPQHF
CDR3 DNA: TGTGCCAGCAACCGGGCCTCCCGGGGTCATCAGCCCCAGCATTTT

V gene: TRBV6-5
clone size: .
J gene: TRBJ1-4
D gene: TRBD1
CDR3 protein: CASSYAGGQGYEKLFF
CDR3 DNA: TGTGCCAGCAGTTACGCCGGGGGACAGGGGTATGAAAAACTGTTTTTT

V gene: TRBV5-6
clone size: .
J gene: TRBJ1-2
D gene: TRBD1
CDR3 protein: CASSPPDRVGYGYTF
CDR3 DNA: TGTGCCAGCAGCCCCCCGGACAGGGTAGGCTATGGCTACACCTTC

V gene: TRBV5-1
clone size: .
J gene: TRBJ2-1
D gene: .
CDR3 protein: CASSRLGGRFYNEQFF
CDR3 DNA: TGCGCCAGCAGCCGCCTCGGAGGTCGATTTTACAATGAGCAGTTCTTC

V gene: TRBV10-3
clone size: .
J gene: TRBJ2-3
D gene: TRBD2
CDR3 protein: CAIRHLGSGSTDTQYF
CDR3 DNA: TGTGCCATCAGACACTTGGGTAGCGGGAGCACAGATACGCAGTATTTT

V gene: TRBV5-1
clone size: .
J gene: TRBJ2-4
D gene: .
CDR3 protein: CASSLATDNIQYF
CDR3 DNA: TGCGCCAGCAGCTTGGCGACAGACAACATTCAGTACTTC

V gene: TRBV5-1
clone size: .
J gene: TRBJ2-5
D gene: .
CDR3 protein: CASSLGGSRETQYF
CDR3 DNA: TGCGCCAGCAGCTTGGGCGGATCGAGAGAGACCCAGTACTTC

V gene: TRBV6-5
clone size: .
J gene: TRBJ2-7
D gene: .
CDR3 protein: CASRGRVSYEQYF
CDR3 DNA: TGTGCCAGCAGGGGCAGGGTCTCCTACGAGCAGTACTTC

V gene: TRBV7-9
clone size: .
J gene: TRBJ1-2
D gene: .
CDR3 protein: CASSLAGGGRGYTF
CDR3 DNA: TGTGCCAGCAGCTTAGCAGGCGGGGGGCGTGGCTACACCTTC

V gene: TRBV7-9
clone size: .
J gene: TRBJ2-7
D gene: .
CDR3 protein: CASDRDTSYEQYF
CDR3 DNA: TGTGCCAGCGATCGGGACACCTCCTACGAGCAGTACTTC

V gene: TRBV19
clone size: .
J gene: TRBJ2-3
D gene: TRBD2
CDR3 protein: CASSIRGGGRTDTQYF
CDR3 DNA: TGTGCCAGTAGTATACGGGGGGGTGGCCGTACAGATACGCAGTATTTT

V gene: TRBV4-1
clone size: few
J gene: TRBJ2-2
D gene: .
CDR3 protein: CASSPSNTGELFF
CDR3 DNA: TGCGCCAGCAGCCCGTCGAACACCGGGGAGCTGTTTTTT

V gene: TRBV4-1
clone size: .
J gene: TRBJ2-3
D gene: .
CDR3 protein: CASSHRRTDTQYF
CDR3 DNA: TGCGCCAGCAGCCACCGTCGCACAGATACGCAGTATTTT

V gene: TRBV19
clone size: .
J gene: TRBJ2-3
D gene: .
CDR3 protein: CASNQGNTDTQYF
CDR3 DNA: TGTGCCAGTAATCAGGGAAACACAGATACGCAGTATTTT

V gene: TRBV24-1
clone size: .
J gene: TRBJ1-2
D gene: .
CDR3 protein: CATSDRTDYGYTF
CDR3 DNA: TGTGCCACCAGTGATCGTACGGACTATGGCTACACCTTC

V gene: TRBV18
clone size: .
J gene: TRBJ1-3
D gene: .
CDR3 protein: CASSPLPGSGNTIYF
CDR3 DNA: TGTGCCAGCTCACCACTACCCGGCTCTGGAAACACCATATATTTT

V gene: TRBV18
clone size: .
J gene: TRBJ2-1
D gene: .
CDR3 protein: CASSPQVLHNEQFF
CDR3 DNA: TGTGCCAGCTCACCTCAGGTTTTACACAATGAGCAGTTCTTC

V gene: TRBV18
clone size: few
J gene: TRBJ2-1
D gene: .
CDR3 protein: CASSPMRAEQFF
CDR3 DNA: TGTGCCAGCTCACCTATGCGGGCTGAGCAGTTCTTC

V gene: TRBV9
clone size: .
J gene: TRBJ2-7
D gene: .
CDR3 protein: CASSPTGDPVEQYF
CDR3 DNA: TGTGCCAGCAGCCCAACAGGAGACCCGGTTGAGCAGTACTTC

V gene: TRBV6-2/TRBV6-3
clone size: .
J gene: TRBJ2-1
D gene: TRBD2
CDR3 protein: CASSARGAYNEQFF
CDR3 DNA: TGTGCCAGCAGCGCCCGGGGGGCCTACAATGAGCAGTTCTTC

V gene: TRBV7-2
clone size: .
J gene: TRBJ2-1
D gene: TRBD1
CDR3 protein: CASSPGQGSYNEQFF
CDR3 DNA: TGTGCCAGCAGCCCCGGACAGGGATCCTACAATGAGCAGTTCTTC